Described below is a single T cell receptor beta chain sequence and its context. Its specificity is unknown. Sample time point: patch test 1, 2 weeks after DPC sensitization. Treatment meaning: therapeutic diphenylcyclopropenone sensitization with weekly scalp DPC. Unfractionated whole blood served as the source for total RNA extraction. These data originate in a study of human T cells and chemical hapten exposure. Findings and caveats of the study: Given that the donors had alopecia, their immune response may differ from that seen in healthy people.

TCRdb called the RACE reads again in MiXCR, with one record for every CDR3 protein. The sample carries approximately 340,000 distinct CDR3 sequences, roughly 6.9% recorded once. The CDR3 contains 13 residues. Germline V CDR1 and CDR2: MNHEY, SVGAGI. V lost 4 bases and J lost 5; bases outside the gene matches: 3. Source: whole blood, taken in connection with sensitization to the hapten diphenylcyclopropenone (DPC). The gene calls are TRBV6-5 and TRBJ2-5; 8 positions match TRBD1. The source is a woman aged 18-35 years with alopecia areata. Some clones in this sample may be carry-over from other donors' samples. CDR3 in amino acids: CASSSRTGETQYF. For the CDR3, the DNA is TGTGCCAGCAGTTCTAGGACAGGGGAGACCCAGTACTTC.